One sample yielded the 18 T cell receptor beta chains listed below, sequenced in a study of control samples from healthy donors and cancer patients. The method was immunoSEQ multiplex PCR; TCRdb's version includes in-frame clones alone and lacks a portion of them. The repertoire holds 100,000 to 150,000 clones, with roughly 87% as singletons. What was sequenced was blood. The receptors derive from a man in his forties in good health.

The CDR3 nucleotides read TGTGCCAGCAGCTTAAGTGGGACTGAAGCTTTCTTT. This gives the protein CASSLSGTEAFF. The chain uses TRBV13 and TRBJ1-1; D ambiguous. The ends were cut back, 2 bases at V and 5 bases at J, with 6 bases in the middle. Germline-derived CDR1 and CDR2 are PRHDT and FYEKMQ (reference sequence). The CDR3 spans 12 residues.

This clone was picked up one time. V and J are TRBV30 and TRBJ2-5; TRBD1 is a possible D gene (6 bases). With 4 bases removed from V and 3 bases from J, the gap between germline ends came to 9 bases. CDR1 GTSNPN and CDR2 SVGIG come from the germline V gene (reference sequence). The CDR3 is made up of 12 amino acids. The CDR3 DNA sequence: TGTGCCTGGAAGACAGGCAAAGAGACCCAGTACTTC. Its translation: CAWKTGKETQYF.

The gene calls are TRBV18 and TRBJ2-5, with D unresolved. The germline gives CDR1 KGHSH, CDR2 LQKENI. V lost 8 bases and J lost 2, with 6 bases in between. The CDR3 contains 11 residues. CDR3 sequence: CASARQETQYF. CDR3 DNA: TGTGCCAGCGCCCGGCAAGAGACCCAGTACTTC.

V usage is TRBV4-1 and J usage is TRBJ2-5; TRBD2 matches 7 bases. CDR3 length: 14 residues. The V and J ends lost 2 bases and 7 bases, in that order; junction bases with no gene match: 7. Germline V CDR1 and CDR2: MGHRA, YSYEKL. CDR3 residues: CASSQSGLVGTQYF. Written as DNA, the CDR3 is TGCGCCAGCAGCCAATCAGGACTAGTAGGGACCCAGTACTTC.

The J gene is TRBJ2-3, the V gene TRBV21-1. TRBV21-1 counts as a pseudogene. The CDR3 has 18 amino acids. CDR3: CASTPLRAEPTSTDTQYF. CDR3 DNA: TGTGCCAGCACCCCCCTAAGGGCCGAGCCGACTAGCACAGATACGCAGTATTTT.

Points on this clone: The junction shows a germline mismatch at one end, possibly a read error. The chain carries TRBV6-6 and TRBJ2-4; 11 nucleotides match TRBD2. This CDR3 spans 15 amino acids. The germline V gene has CDR1 MNHNY and CDR2 SVGAGI (reference sequence). In nucleotides, the CDR3 is TGTGCCAGCAGTGACTCTAGCGGGGGGAAAAACATTCAGTACTTC. Amino acid sequence: CASSDSSGGKNIQYF.

The gene calls are TRBV5-1 and TRBJ2-7, with 11 positions matching TRBD1. Germline V gene sequence: CDR1 SGHRS, CDR2 YFSETQ. Trimming at V came to 1 base and at J to 5 bases, leaving 2 bases not matched to a gene. The CDR3 is made up of 14 amino acids. The chain's CDR3 is CASSLWTGGDEQYF. DNA of the CDR3: TGCGCCAGCAGCTTGTGGACAGGGGGCGACGAGCAGTACTTC.

The V and J genes are TRBV5-6 and TRBJ2-5; D is possibly TRBD1 (6 bases). The V gene's germline CDR1 is SGHDT and CDR2 YYEEEE. CDR3 size: 14 residues. V was trimmed by 0 bases and J by 7 bases, leaving 13 bases between them. CDR3 in amino acids: CASSLESGVVTQYF. DNA for the CDR3: TGTGCCAGCAGCTTGGAGTCAGGGGTCGTGACCCAGTACTTC.

The rearrangement joins TRBV6-2 or TRBV6-3 to TRBJ2-5, with TRBD2 matching over 9 bases. V shed 2 bases, J shed 3 bases, and the junction held 7 bases outside the gene matches. Germline-derived CDR1 and CDR2 are MNHEY and SVGEGT. This CDR3 spans 16 amino acids. The CDR3: CASSYPFVAGEETQYF. In DNA, the CDR3 is TGTGCCAGCAGTTACCCCTTTGTAGCGGGGGAAGAGACCCAGTACTTC.

The V call is TRBV11-2, the J call TRBJ1-2, with D maybe TRBD1 (5 bases). V lost 1 base and J 7 bases, leaving 19 bases between the germline ends. This CDR3 has 16 amino acids. CDR1 is SGHAT, CDR2 FQNNGV, per germline. The CDR3 is CASSLARQRVRFGYTF. The DNA for the CDR3 is TGTGCCAGCAGCTTAGCTAGACAGAGGGTAAGGTTTGGCTACACCTTC.

The chain employs TRBV3-1 (or the pseudogene TRBV3-2) and TRBJ1-2; D uncertain. The CDR3 covers 14 residues. With 0 bases removed from V and 6 bases from J, the gap between germline ends came to 11 bases. The V gene's germline CDR1 is LGHDT and CDR2 YNNKEL (reference sequence). The CDR3 DNA reads TGTGCCAGCAGCCAAGAGGGCCGCCCCAATGGCTACACCTTC. Translated, it gives CASSQEGRPNGYTF.

J is TRBJ2-5 and V is TRBV30; 8 bases are a match to TRBD1. In germline, CDR1 is GTSNPN, CDR2 SVGIG (reference sequence). The CDR3 loop spans 14 amino acids. J was trimmed by 3 bases and V by 2 bases; bases with no gene match: 5. The CDR3 protein is CAWSLRTGKETQYF. CDR3 in DNA: TGTGCCTGGAGTCTGAGGACAGGGAAAGAGACCCAGTACTTC. Full variable domain (missing parts from reference TRBV30 and TRBJ2-5): SQTIHQWPATLVQPVGSPLSLECTVEGTSNPNLYWYRQAAGRGLQLLFYSVGIGQISSEVPQNLSASRPQDRQFILSSKKLLLSDSGFYLCAWSLRTGKETQYFGPGTRLLVL.

V is TRBV5-1 and J is TRBJ1-1; tentative D call: TRBD1 (5 bases). This CDR3 is 15 amino acids long. Germline V gene sequence: CDR1 SGHRS, CDR2 YFSETQ. With 2 bases removed from V and 0 bases from J, the gap between germline ends came to 11 bases. The CDR3: CASSFKTGLNTEAFF. Here the CDR3 DNA reads TGCGCCAGCAGCTTTAAAACAGGACTGAACACTGAAGCTTTCTTT.

This chain connects TRBV7-9 to TRBJ2-5, with 12 bases identical to TRBD2. Germline V gene sequence: CDR1 SEHNR, CDR2 FQNEAQ (reference sequence). The CDR3 extends over 16 amino acids. J gave up 1 base and V 5 bases, and 5 bases lay outside the gene matches. Here the CDR3 reads CASSPRTSGVQETQYF. Here the CDR3 DNA reads TGTGCCAGCAGCCCCCGGACTAGCGGGGTCCAAGAGACCCAGTACTTC.

The J gene is TRBJ2-7, the V gene TRBV5-4; D could derive from TRBD1 or TRBD2 (5 bases each). The CDR3 extends over 15 amino acids. V dropped 1 base and J dropped 0 bases, with 11 bases sitting between them. Germline assignment: CDR1 SGHNT and CDR2 YYREEE (reference sequence). The CDR3 here is CASSLIGGGSYEQYF. The DNA of the CDR3 is TGTGCCAGCAGCTTGATAGGTGGGGGCTCCTACGAGCAGTACTTC.

This chain uses TRBV19 with TRBJ2-7; 8 bases fit TRBD1. J was trimmed by 11 bases and V by 4 bases; bases with no gene match: 13. The CDR3 consists of 14 residues. CDR1 and CDR2 from the germline V gene are LNHDA and SQIVND (reference sequence). DNA for the CDR3: TGTGCCAGTAGTACGGGGGACAGGTTTAAGAGGAAGTACTTC. Protein: CASSTGDRFKRKYF.

The rearrangement links TRBV7-2 to TRBJ2-2, with D perhaps TRBD2 (6 bases). This CDR3 has 14 amino acids. Germline V gene lookup returns CDR1 SGHTA and CDR2 FQGNSA. Trimming removed 6 bases from V and 4 bases from J, with 12 bases in between. This CDR3 reads CASRPGTFTGELFF. DNA for the CDR3: TGTGCCAGCAGACCCGGGACTTTCACCGGGGAGCTGTTTTTT.

The chain uses TRBV7-2 and TRBJ1-4; no definite D call. CDR3 length: 14 residues. Germline-derived CDR1 and CDR2 are SGHTA and FQGNSA. The ends were cut back, 1 base at V and 11 bases at J, with 14 bases in the middle. CDR3 sequence: CASSLEQADGKLFF. The DNA for the CDR3 is TGTGCCAGCAGCTTAGAGCAGGCAGACGGCAAACTGTTTTTT.